The entry below describes one TCR beta chain. Antigen specificity is unknown. TCRdb keeps only in-frame clones here, not all; method: immunoSEQ multiplex PCR. The sample includes more than 95,000 clones, 90% of them seen just once. The data derive from a study of graft-versus-host responses after intestinal transplantation. Overall study context: Those transplanted obtained multivisceral, liver-intestinal, or isolated intestinal grafts.

Study-level findings and limits: Present in recipient marrow, GvH clones included some that appeared first in ileum or blood. Early post-transplant declines in HvG were associated with peak levels of circulating GvH clones. Across patients carrying graft-donor T cell macrochimerism, allografts held high graft-versus-host to host-versus-graft clonal ratios.

After removal of 5 bases from V and 4 bases from J, the junction contained 10 bases not matched to a gene. The CDR3 totals 15 residues. The germline gives CDR1 SGHTA, CDR2 FQGNSA. The input for sequencing was unstimulated CD4+ T cells sorted from spleen or lymph node cells, taken before intestinal transplant. The chain recombines TRBV7-2 with TRBJ2-7, with TRBD2 identical over 8 bases. This sequence was found in a human donor who received an intestinal transplant. CDR3 sequence reads: CASSGMKVAGYEQYF. Here the CDR3 DNA reads TGTGCCAGCAGCGGAATGAAGGTAGCGGGATACGAGCAGTACTTC.